One sample yielded the 22 T cell receptor beta chains listed below, sequenced in a study of OX40 agonist ivuxolimab in advanced cancers. This table comes from immunoSEQ multiplex PCR, and its TCRdb copy is limited to in-frame clones, with some not included. The repertoire holds about 31,000 clones, about 88% seen once, with 38% in the top ten. The sample consisted of CD4+ or CD8+ T cells sorted from blood, taken in a trial of the OX40 agonist ivuxolimab. Receptors were obtained from an adult with an advanced solid tumor such as melanoma, head and neck, liver or kidney cancer.

This sequence joins TRBV27 and TRBJ2-7; D is perhaps TRBD2 (5 bases). Germline-derived CDR1 and CDR2 are MNHEY and SMNVEV (reference sequence). The CDR3 consists of 14 residues. With 3 bases removed from V and 2 bases from J, the gap between germline ends came to 11 bases. CDR3 protein: CASSFGSGTYEQYF. In DNA, the CDR3 is TGTGCCAGCAGTTTTGGATCGGGGACCTACGAGCAGTACTTC.

The chain uses TRBV30 and TRBJ2-1; TRBD2 matches 7 bases. Unmatched junction bases numbered 5, after V lost 0 bases and J lost 6 bases. Germline V gene lookup returns CDR1 GTSNPN and CDR2 SVGIG (reference sequence). The CDR3 has 14 amino acids. The CDR3 DNA sequence: TGTGCCTGGAGTGTAGGCCTAGCGGCCAATGAGCAGTTCTTC. Translation gives CAWSVGLAANEQFF.

The gene calls are TRBV5-6 and TRBJ2-2; D call uncertain. Germline V gives CDR1 SGHDT, CDR2 YYEEEE. CDR3 size: 12 residues. V was pared by 2 bases and J by 7 bases, with 6 bases between. The CDR3 reads CASSFGLGELFF. The CDR3 nucleotides are TGTGCCAGCAGCTTTGGCCTCGGGGAGCTGTTTTTT.

The chain recombines TRBV13 with TRBJ2-7; TRBD1 matches 8 bases. There are 14 residues in the CDR3. With V trimmed by 4 bases and J by 1 base, 3 bases remained unmatched. Looked up from germline, CDR1 is PRHDT and CDR2 is FYEKMQ (reference sequence). The DNA for the CDR3 is TGTGCCAGCAGCTCCGGGGACAGGTCCTACGAGCAGTACTTC. Encoded protein: CASSSGDRSYEQYF.

The rearrangement links TRBV2 to TRBJ2-7; D perhaps matches TRBD1 (6 bases). Germline V gene lookup returns CDR1 SNHLY and CDR2 FYNNEI. The CDR3 covers 14 residues. V was cut by 4 bases and J by 3 bases, with 13 bases left in between. The CDR3 loop is CASSASTGSYEQYF. The CDR3 DNA reads TGTGCCAGCAGTGCCTCGACAGGTAGCTACGAGCAGTACTTC.

This sequence joins TRBV9 and TRBJ2-1; TRBD2 matches at 8 bases. CDR1 and CDR2 (germline): SGDLS, YYNGEE. CDR3 length: 15 residues. Germline trimming cut 0 bases from V and 7 bases from J; bases unmatched to any gene: 6. CDR3 protein: CASSVVGTRENEQFF. The CDR3 bases are TGTGCCAGCAGCGTAGTAGGGACTAGGGAAAATGAGCAGTTCTTC.

As to this clone: The same CDR3 also results from other DNA sequences found in this sample. The chain combines TRBV7-9 with TRBJ1-1, with a weak D call TRBD1 (6 bases). V was cut by 5 bases and J by 6 bases, with 10 bases left in between. Per germline, CDR1 SEHNR and CDR2 FQNEAQ (reference sequence). The CDR3 length is 12 residues. The CDR3: CASSLGGPEAFF. As DNA, the CDR3 is TGTGCCAGCAGCCTGGGGGGCCCTGAAGCTTTCTTT.

This chain links TRBV6-1 with TRBJ1-2; D not resolved. Germline assignment: CDR1 MNHNS and CDR2 SASEGT. Trimming cost V 5 bases and J 0 bases, with 10 bases left between them. CDR3 length: 14 amino acids. CDR3 sequence: CASSLSITNYGYTF. CDR3 nucleotides: TGTGCCAGCAGTTTATCAATAACTAACTATGGCTACACCTTC.

The V and J genes are TRBV5-1 and TRBJ2-5, with 9 nucleotides matching TRBD2. From germline, CDR1 is SGHRS and CDR2 YFSETQ. Trimming cost V 6 bases and J 1 base; bases outside gene matches: 13. CDR3 length: 17 amino acids. Here the CDR3 reads CASTPGRLAGTQETQYF. CDR3 DNA sequence: TGCGCCAGCACCCCAGGAAGGCTAGCGGGAACCCAAGAGACCCAGTACTTC.

J is TRBJ1-5 and V is TRBV7-3; D gene uncertain. Germline V gives CDR1 SGHTA, CDR2 FQGTGA. CDR3 length equals 16 residues. Trimming cost V 2 bases and J 2 bases, with 13 bases left between them. In nucleotides, the CDR3 is TGTGCCAGCAGCTTACGTCAACCCTGGGGCAATCAGCCCCAGCATTTT. This gives the protein CASSLRQPWGNQPQHF.

This rearrangement joins TRBV4-1 to TRBJ2-2, with D perhaps TRBD1 or TRBD2 (6 bases each). This CDR3 region has 17 residues. CDR1 is MGHRA, CDR2 YSYEKL, per germline. V was clipped by 0 bases and J by 1 base, with 12 bases between them. The CDR3 DNA reads TGCGCCAGCAGCCAAGAGAGGGGGGTTATGAACACCGGGGAGCTGTTTTTT. Protein product: CASSQERGVMNTGELFF.

The rearrangement links TRBV7-3 to TRBJ1-1; TRBD1 might be the D (5 bases). Looked up from germline, CDR1 is SGHTA and CDR2 is FQGTGA. The CDR3 is 14 amino acids. The ends were cut back, 2 bases at V and 1 base at J, with 8 bases in the middle. The CDR3 here is CASSLHQGNTEAFF. CDR3 in DNA: TGTGCCAGCAGCTTACATCAGGGGAACACTGAAGCTTTCTTT.

This sequence joins TRBV19 and TRBJ2-1, with D possibly TRBD2 on 6 matching bases. CDR3 length: 16 amino acids. The V gene's germline CDR1 is LNHDA and CDR2 SQIVND (reference sequence). The ends were cut back, 4 bases at V and 0 bases at J, with 13 bases in the middle. CDR3 residues: CASSNLPGSSYNEQFF. CDR3 DNA: TGTGCCAGTAGTAATCTGCCCGGGAGCTCCTACAATGAGCAGTTCTTC.

The chain recombines TRBV13 with TRBJ1-4; no definite D call. Trimming left V 8 bases short and J 8 bases short, with 18 bases between. The CDR3 length is 14 residues. The V gene's germline CDR1 is PRHDT and CDR2 FYEKMQ (reference sequence). The CDR3 sequence: CASRHQTGEEKLFF. CDR3 DNA sequence: TGTGCCAGCCGCCATCAGACTGGGGAGGAAAAACTGTTTTTT. The full variable domain, rest sourced from reference TRBV13 and TRBJ1-4, is AAGVIQSPRHLIKEKRETATLKCYPIPRHDTVYWYQQGPGQDPQFLISFYEKMQSDKGSIPDRFSAQQFSDYHSELNMSSLELGDSALYFCASRHQTGEEKLFFGSGTQLSVL.

This sequence joins TRBV23-1 and TRBJ2-2; the match to TRBD2 covers 8 bases. TRBV23-1 carries the ORF label, with uncertain function. This CDR3 region has 16 residues. J was trimmed by 4 bases and V by 0 bases; bases with no gene match: 4. The CDR3 loop is CASSQSSGSGTGELFF. In DNA, the CDR3 is TGCGCCAGCAGTCAATCGAGCGGGAGCGGCACCGGGGAGCTGTTTTTT.

J is TRBJ2-7 and V is TRBV28; 8 bases align to TRBD2. Germline V lookup: CDR1 MDHEN, CDR2 SYDVKM. J was trimmed by 3 bases and V by 5 bases; bases with no gene match: 6. This CDR3 has 14 amino acids. The CDR3 spells CASSTTSALYEQYF. The CDR3 region has the DNA TGTGCCAGCAGTACGACTAGCGCCCTCTACGAGCAGTACTTC.

Only one count was recorded for this clone. The V gene is TRBV19, the J gene TRBJ1-5; no firm D call. V was clipped by 5 bases and J by 3 bases, with 11 bases between them. Germline CDR1 is LNHDA and CDR2 is SQIVND (reference sequence). The CDR3 has 14 residues. The CDR3 DNA is TGTGCCAGTAGTTTAAAGGGTTTCAATCAGCCCCAGCATTTT. Protein product: CASSLKGFNQPQHF.

This clone appeared a single time. The gene calls are TRBV19 and TRBJ1-5; D call uncertain. V was pared by 7 bases and J by 3 bases, with 10 bases between. Germline V lookup: CDR1 LNHDA, CDR2 SQIVND (reference sequence). The CDR3 contains 13 residues. CDR3 DNA: TGTGCCAGTATCCCGGGATTCAATCAGCCCCAGCATTTT. Amino acid sequence: CASIPGFNQPQHF.

The chain has TRBV5-1 and TRBJ1-4; D unresolved. The germline gives CDR1 SGHRS, CDR2 YFSETQ. V gave up 0 bases and J gave up 8 bases, with 11 bases separating them. There are 14 residues in the CDR3. The CDR3 spells CASSLAVAAEKLFF. CDR3 nucleotides: TGCGCCAGCAGCTTGGCGGTAGCTGCAGAAAAACTGTTTTTT.

V gene TRBV2 combines with J gene TRBJ2-7; tentative D call: TRBD1 (6 bases). Germline CDR1 is SNHLY and CDR2 is FYNNEI. The CDR3 extends over 13 amino acids. With 3 bases removed from V and 4 bases from J, the gap between germline ends came to 10 bases. The CDR3 DNA is TGTGCCAGCAGTGACAGGGGTGCATACGAGCAGTACTTC. It codes for CASSDRGAYEQYF.

The J gene is TRBJ2-1, the V gene TRBV7-9, with no clear D. V was pared by 5 bases and J by 0 bases, with 11 bases between. The CDR3 totals 15 residues. Germline V gene data show CDR1 as SEHNR and CDR2 as FQNEAQ (reference sequence). The CDR3 coding sequence is TGTGCCAGCAGCCCACCTAGATACTCCTACAATGAGCAGTTCTTC. Protein sequence: CASSPPRYSYNEQFF.

The chain couples TRBV7-9 to TRBJ2-1, with a weak D call TRBD1 (6 bases). The CDR3 runs 15 residues. The V end was cut by 1 base, the J end by 2 bases, with 9 bases between. Germline V gene data show CDR1 as SEHNR and CDR2 as FQNEAQ (reference sequence). The CDR3 DNA is TGTGCCAGCAGCTTAGGCCGGACAGCCTACAATGAGCAGTTCTTC. This gives the protein CASSLGRTAYNEQFF.